The 10 T cell receptor beta chains presented below share a single source sample, sequenced in a study of PD-L1 blockade in urothelial cancer. The time point here: pretreatment peripheral blood. TCRdb's copy holds only in-frame clones and misses some; the assay was immunoSEQ multiplex PCR. The sample lists about 49,000 clones; 79% were seen once. This sample comprised PBMCs, obtained around atezolizumab (anti-PD-L1) treatment. These receptors were obtained from a man aged 65-85 years with urothelial cancer.

The chain employs TRBV4-2 and TRBJ1-4, with 12 bases aligning to TRBD1. In germline, CDR1 is LGHNA, CDR2 YNFKEQ. The CDR3 length is 15 residues. V shed 4 bases and J 8 bases; nucleotides not matched to a gene: 5. The CDR3 reads CASSPGTGGREKLFF. DNA of the CDR3: TGTGCCAGCAGCCCGGGGACAGGGGGCAGGGAAAAACTGTTTTTT.

The chain couples TRBV28 to TRBJ1-2; 9 bases align to TRBD1. The V segment lost 5 bases and the J segment 3 bases; nucleotides outside the gene matches: 7. Germline assignment: CDR1 MDHEN and CDR2 SYDVKM. This CDR3 spans 15 amino acids. Here the CDR3 reads CASSDGQGRYYGYTF. CDR3 nucleotide sequence: TGTGCCAGCAGTGACGGACAGGGGAGGTACTATGGCTACACCTTC.

The chain combines TRBV2 with TRBJ2-2; 8 bases map to TRBD2. The CDR3 is 14 amino acids. J was trimmed by 5 bases and V by 4 bases; bases with no gene match: 3. Germline V gene sequence: CDR1 SNHLY, CDR2 FYNNEI. CDR3 region: CASSARGRTGELFF. The CDR3 DNA reads as TGTGCCAGCAGTGCGCGCGGGAGGACCGGGGAGCTGTTTTTT.

This clone was seen a few times. The rearrangement joins TRBV19 to TRBJ2-7, with D possibly being TRBD2 (6 bases). Germline CDR1 is LNHDA and CDR2 is SQIVND (reference sequence). Trimming left V 4 bases short and J 4 bases short, with 11 bases between. The CDR3 runs to 13 residues. The CDR3 is CASSTPLAYEQYF. Here the CDR3 DNA reads TGTGCCAGTAGTACTCCTCTAGCGTACGAGCAGTACTTC.

The chain uses TRBV6-1 and TRBJ1-5; D is undetermined. The CDR3 runs 14 residues. With 4 bases removed from V and 0 bases from J, the gap between germline ends came to 7 bases. Germline values: CDR1 MNHNS, CDR2 SASEGT. CDR3 region: CASSVWSSNQPQHF. DNA of the CDR3: TGTGCCAGCAGTGTTTGGAGTAGCAATCAGCCCCAGCATTTT.

The chain couples TRBV13 to TRBJ2-3, with D unclear. V was cut by 4 bases and J by 4 bases, with 6 bases left in between. Germline V gene data show CDR1 as PRHDT and CDR2 as FYEKMQ (reference sequence). The CDR3 is 12 residues long. CDR3 coding DNA: TGTGCCAGCAGCTCTAGGCCAGATACGCAGTATTTT. This codes for CASSSRPDTQYF.

This chain joins TRBV10-3 and TRBJ1-2; perhaps TRBD1 as D (6 bases). V was cut by 6 bases and J by 8 bases, with 16 bases left in between. The CDR3 is 13 amino acids. The germline V gene encodes CDR1 ENHRY and CDR2 SYGVKD. As DNA, the CDR3 is TGTGCCATCAGCTACCCCCAGGGGCGCGGCTACACCTTC. It yields the protein CAISYPQGRGYTF.

This chain joins TRBV19 and TRBJ2-6, with D unresolved. The V gene lost 6 bases and the J gene lost 0 bases, with 9 bases spanning the gap. The germline gives CDR1 LNHDA, CDR2 SQIVND (reference sequence). There are 15 residues in the CDR3. CDR3 in amino acids: CASSSVVSGANVLTF. In nucleotides, the CDR3 is TGTGCCAGTAGCTCAGTGGTCTCTGGGGCCAACGTCCTGACTTTC.

The chain joins TRBV27 to TRBJ1-5, with TRBD1 as a possible D gene (6 bases). Looked up from germline, CDR1 is MNHEY and CDR2 is SMNVEV (reference sequence). This CDR3 is 15 amino acids long. The V gene lost 6 bases and the J gene lost 0 bases, with 12 bases spanning the gap. The CDR3 DNA reads as TGTGCCAGCAGGGGGACATCATCTAGCAATCAGCCCCAGCATTTT. The encoded protein is CASRGTSSSNQPQHF.

The chain uses TRBV19 and TRBJ2-1; tentatively, D is TRBD2 (5 bases). The CDR3 length is 13 residues. The germline V and J ends were trimmed by 5 bases and 6 bases, with 11 bases remaining between them. Per germline, CDR1 LNHDA and CDR2 SQIVND (reference sequence). CDR3 region: CASSLTRGNEQFF. The CDR3 DNA is TGTGCCAGTAGTCTGACACGGGGCAATGAGCAGTTCTTC.